What follows are 19 T cell receptor beta chains derived from one specimen sequenced in a study of cytomegalovirus exposure and HLA in healthy donors. 60 Vbeta and 13 Jbeta primers were used in PCR. The data were produced by immunoSEQ multiplex PCR, yet TCRdb's version contains in-frame clones alone and is incomplete. The table lists roughly 140,000 clones, with around 0.96% in the top ten. Sequenced sample: PBMCs. The receptor source for this set is a male donor in good health and CMV-seronegative.

The V and J genes are TRBV18 and TRBJ2-3, with D possibly being TRBD2 (6 bases). The germline V gene has CDR1 KGHSH and CDR2 LQKENI. V dropped 4 bases and J dropped 3 bases, with 20 bases sitting between them. This CDR3 comprises 17 residues. CDR3 bases: TGTGCCAGCTCACTCTCGGGACTTTTGAATCCAACAGATACGCAGTATTTT. This encodes CASSLSGLLNPTDTQYF.

The genes are TRBV9 and TRBJ2-3; 7 positions match TRBD2. The CDR3 loop spans 16 amino acids. Germline trimming cut 0 bases from V and 0 bases from J; bases unmatched to any gene: 4. Germline CDR1 is SGDLS and CDR2 is YYNGEE. CDR3 sequence reads: CASSVEGRGSTDTQYF. For the CDR3, the DNA is TGTGCCAGCAGCGTAGAAGGGAGGGGAAGCACAGATACGCAGTATTTT.

The rearrangement links TRBV27 to TRBJ1-5, with a weak D call TRBD1 (5 bases). In germline, CDR1 is MNHEY, CDR2 SMNVEV (reference sequence). The CDR3 runs 14 residues. The ends were cut back, 1 base at V and 9 bases at J, with 13 bases in the middle. The CDR3 loop reads CASSLLGQGRPQHF. The DNA of the CDR3 is TGTGCCAGCAGTTTATTGGGGCAGGGTAGGCCCCAGCATTTT.

The CDR3 nucleotides read TGTGCCAGCAGTGGCGGACAGTCCTCTGGAAACACCATATATTTT. Its translation is CASSGGQSSGNTIYF. This chain connects TRBV6-1 to TRBJ1-3; D possibly corresponds to TRBD1 (6 bases). The CDR3 contains 15 residues. V was trimmed by 4 bases and J by 0 bases, leaving 10 bases between them. Germline V gene data show CDR1 as MNHNS and CDR2 as SASEGT.

J is TRBJ1-1 and V is TRBV18; D is unresolved. Trimming took off 0 bases at V and 5 bases at J, with 7 bases between the two ends. The CDR3 runs to 13 residues. The V gene's germline CDR1 is KGHSH and CDR2 LQKENI. CDR3: CASSPPGETEAFF. Written as DNA, the CDR3 is TGTGCCAGCTCACCACCAGGAGAAACTGAAGCTTTCTTT.

This rearrangement joins TRBV15 to TRBJ2-2; D remains unclear. This CDR3 has 14 amino acids. Germline V lookup: CDR1 LNHNV, CDR2 YYDKDF (reference sequence). V dropped 5 bases and J dropped 3 bases, with 10 bases sitting between them. For the CDR3, the DNA is TGTGCCACCAGCCCCCTGTCCGACACCGGGGAGCTGTTTTTT. Translating it yields CATSPLSDTGELFF.

V and J are TRBV5-1 and TRBJ2-1, with TRBD2 matching over 12 bases. Losses at the gene ends were 4 bases for V and 8 bases for J; bases not matched to a gene: 1. The CDR3 is 13 amino acids. Germline CDR1 is SGHRS and CDR2 is YFSETQ. The CDR3 sequence: CASSRTSGDEQFF. CDR3 sequence (DNA): TGCGCCAGCAGCCGGACTAGCGGGGATGAGCAGTTCTTC.

The V call is TRBV5-1, the J call TRBJ2-6, with 8 bases that match TRBD1. J gave up 0 bases and V 7 bases, and 3 bases lay outside the gene matches. Per the germline V gene, CDR1 is SGHRS and CDR2 is YFSETQ. The CDR3 spans 15 residues. The CDR3: CASRDRLSGANVLTF. The DNA for the CDR3 is TGCGCCAGCCGGGACAGGCTCTCTGGGGCCAACGTCCTGACTTTC.

The V and J genes are TRBV5-5 and TRBJ2-1, with 11 nucleotides matching TRBD1. CDR3 length: 15 residues. J gave up 7 bases and V 4 bases, and 7 bases lay outside the gene matches. Germline CDR1 is SGHKS and CDR2 is YYEKEE (reference sequence). The chain's CDR3 is CASSDRDRGANEQFF. The CDR3 DNA reads TGTGCCAGCAGCGACCGGGACAGGGGGGCAAATGAGCAGTTCTTC.

The chain is built from TRBV27 and TRBJ2-1; D unclear. V lost 11 bases, J lost 0 bases, and 17 bases lay in between. CDR3 length equals 15 residues. CDR1 is MNHEY, CDR2 SMNVEV, per germline (reference sequence). The CDR3 nucleotides read TGTGCCTGCGCAGCCTACTATAGCTCCTACAATGAGCAGTTCTTC. Amino acids: CACAAYYSSYNEQFF.

This rearrangement joins TRBV5-5 to TRBJ2-3; TRBD1 matches 11 bases. J gave up 1 base and V 0 bases, and 1 base lay outside the gene matches. The CDR3 has 16 residues. Germline CDR1 is SGHKS and CDR2 is YYEKEE (reference sequence). The CDR3 region is CASSLVGQGGTDTQYF. The DNA of the CDR3 is TGTGCCAGCAGCTTGGTGGGACAGGGGGGCACAGATACGCAGTATTTT.

The V and J genes are TRBV5-1 and TRBJ2-5; 9 bases agree with TRBD2. With 4 bases clipped from V and 6 bases from J, the junction kept 10 bases outside the gene matches. CDR1 is SGHRS, CDR2 YFSETQ, per germline. The CDR3 is 15 amino acids. The CDR3, as DNA: TGCGCCAGCAGCCCCAGGGCGGGAGGGGTAAAGACCCAGTACTTC. Its translation: CASSPRAGGVKTQYF. Based on the CDR3 plus reference TRBV5-1 and TRBJ2-5, the full variable domain is KAGVTQTPRYLIKTRGQQVTLSCSPISGHRSVSWYQQTPGQGLQFLFEYFSETQRNKGNFPGRFSGRQFSNSRSEMNVSTLELGDSALYLCASSPRAGGVKTQYFGPGTRLLVL.

The chain has TRBV6-4 and TRBJ1-2, with a weak D call TRBD1 (6 bases). From germline, CDR1 is MRHNA and CDR2 SNTAGT. This CDR3 comprises 15 residues. V was cut by 6 bases and J by 2 bases, with 16 bases left in between. The chain's CDR3 is CASSPEGGRNYGYTF. CDR3 DNA: TGTGCCAGCAGCCCCGAGGGGGGGCGAAACTATGGCTACACCTTC.

This chain connects TRBV14 to TRBJ1-1; the D is unclear. V lost 3 bases to trimming and J lost 0 bases, with 11 bases between them. Germline lookup yields CDR1 SGHDN and CDR2 FVKESK. This CDR3 contains 15 residues. CDR3: CASSHLRSLNTEAFF. The CDR3 bases are TGTGCCAGCAGCCATTTGAGGAGTCTGAACACTGAAGCTTTCTTT.

The chain employs TRBV5-8 and TRBJ1-5; D call uncertain. Looked up from germline, CDR1 is SGHTS and CDR2 is YDEGEE. V was cut by 6 bases and J by 3 bases, with 4 bases left in between. The CDR3 covers 11 residues. CDR3 sequence (DNA): TGTGCCAGCACCCTCAATCAGCCCCAGCATTTT. It encodes CASTLNQPQHF.

This chain joins TRBV5-1 and TRBJ2-1; tentatively, D is TRBD1 (5 bases). V lost 3 bases and J 1 base, leaving 8 bases between the germline ends. This CDR3 is 14 amino acids long. Germline assignment: CDR1 SGHRS and CDR2 YFSETQ. CDR3 nucleotides: TGCGCCAGCAGCTATCAGGGTTCCTACAATGAGCAGTTCTTC. As protein: CASSYQGSYNEQFF.

This chain uses TRBV4-2 with TRBJ2-1; TRBD2 matches 7 bases. Germline V CDR1 and CDR2: LGHNA, YNFKEQ. Losses at the gene ends were 0 bases for V and 2 bases for J; bases not matched to a gene: 7. The CDR3 has 17 residues. DNA for the CDR3: TGTGCCAGCAGCCAAGATCTGGCGGGAGTACCCTACAATGAGCAGTTCTTC. It is translated as CASSQDLAGVPYNEQFF.

The gene calls are TRBV6-1 and TRBJ1-5; a possible D gene is TRBD1 (5 bases). Trimming pared 2 bases from V and 1 base from J, leaving 18 bases between. Germline V gene data show CDR1 as MNHNS and CDR2 as SASEGT. This CDR3 has 18 residues. The DNA of the CDR3 is TGTGCCAGCAGTGAATTCCCCGGGACTGTCATCAGCAATCAGCCCCAGCATTTT. Translating gives CASSEFPGTVISNQPQHF.

The chain is built from TRBV7-2 and TRBJ2-7; D unresolved. Per the germline V gene, CDR1 is SGHTA and CDR2 is FQGNSA. The CDR3 spans 13 residues. Trimming shortened V by 4 bases and J by 4 bases, and 11 bases separated the two germline ends. The CDR3 nucleotides are TGTGCCAGCAGCTCCCTCCAACAGTACGAGCAGTACTTC. It encodes CASSSLQQYEQYF.